These 12 T cell receptor beta chains share one sample of origin, sequenced in a study of shared clonotypes between healthy human individuals. Method: immunoSEQ multiplex PCR; TCRdb's copy keeps in-frame clones and lacks some. Here the sample spans 950,000 to 1,100,000 clones, about 75% being singletons. The source material was memory CD4+ T cells sorted from blood. This sample's subset: CD45RA-negative fraction. The source of these receptors is a man aged 18 to 30 in good health.

The V and J genes are TRBV7-6 and TRBJ2-5; TRBD2 matches 9 bases. J gave up 4 bases and V 5 bases, and 8 bases lay outside the gene matches. Looked up from germline, CDR1 is SGHVS and CDR2 is FNYEAQ. The CDR3 consists of 15 residues. The CDR3 region is CASSNMGSGGETQYF. The CDR3 coding sequence is TGTGCCAGCAGCAATATGGGTAGCGGGGGAGAGACCCAGTACTTC.

The chain is built from TRBV6-6 and TRBJ2-2; TRBD1 aligns across 7 bases. Germline lookup yields CDR1 MNHNY and CDR2 SVGAGI (reference sequence). J gave up 9 bases and V 4 bases, and 8 bases lay outside the gene matches. The CDR3 has 14 residues. The CDR3 bases are TGTGCCAGCAGTTCACAGGGGTTCGATTGGGAGCTGTTTTTT. Encoded protein: CASSSQGFDWELFF.

The V and J genes are TRBV10-1 and TRBJ2-3; D unclear. V gave up 6 bases and J gave up 0 bases, with 13 bases separating them. The germline gives CDR1 WNHNN, CDR2 SYGVQD (reference sequence). The CDR3 is 15 residues long. CDR3 coding DNA: TGCGCCAGCAGCGACGGAAATCCGAGCACAGATACGCAGTATTTT. Translation gives CASSDGNPSTDTQYF.

The chain joins TRBV7-9 to TRBJ2-2, with 8 bases identical to TRBD2. The CDR3 length is 18 residues. CDR1 and CDR2 (germline): SEHNR, FQNEAQ (reference sequence). The V segment lost 2 bases and the J segment 3 bases; nucleotides outside the gene matches: 11. CDR3 bases: TGTGCCAGCAGCTTATTTAATACGGGGGGGAATTACACCGGGGAGCTGTTTTTT. Its translation is CASSLFNTGGNYTGELFF.

This clone occurred a few times. The chain is built from TRBV27 and TRBJ1-1; 7 positions agree with TRBD1. V was clipped by 4 bases and J by 12 bases; unmatched bases: 14. The germline gives CDR1 MNHEY, CDR2 SMNVEV (reference sequence). CDR3 length equals 14 residues. CDR3 protein: CASSSGQRGGKTFF. The CDR3 DNA reads TGTGCCAGCAGTTCGGGACAGCGAGGGGGCAAAACTTTCTTT.

This clone was recorded only once. DNA of the CDR3: TGCGCCAGCAGCGCCGGGACTAGCGGGGGGTACAATGAGCAGTTCTTC. Protein: CASSAGTSGGYNEQFF. V usage is TRBV5-1 and J usage is TRBJ2-1; the match to TRBD2 covers 15 bases. With 4 bases clipped from V and 4 bases from J, the junction kept 3 bases outside the gene matches. The CDR3 loop spans 16 amino acids. CDR1 SGHRS and CDR2 YFSETQ come from the germline V gene.

The chain recombines TRBV5-1 with TRBJ2-7, with D uncertain. V lost 1 base, J lost 1 base, and 12 bases lay in between. This CDR3 is 15 amino acids long. Germline assignment: CDR1 SGHRS and CDR2 YFSETQ. This CDR3 is CASSLLDGDSYEQYF. CDR3 DNA: TGCGCCAGCAGCTTGCTGGACGGAGATTCCTACGAGCAGTACTTC.

At least ten counts were recorded for this clone. The V gene is TRBV2, the J gene TRBJ2-5; 7 positions match TRBD1. V trimming: 7 bases; J trimming: 8 bases; junction bases outside the gene matches: 10. Germline lookup yields CDR1 SNHLY and CDR2 FYNNEI. The CDR3 totals 13 residues. This chain's CDR3 is CASTGGQPRTQYF. The CDR3, as DNA: TGTGCCAGCACTGGGGGACAGCCAAGAACCCAGTACTTC.

The chain combines TRBV18 with TRBJ2-5; the D gene is possibly TRBD2 (5 bases). V was shortened by 0 bases and J by 5 bases, with 16 bases between the two germline ends. The CDR3 has 16 residues. Germline CDR1 and CDR2: KGHSH and LQKENI. CDR3 coding DNA: TGTGCCAGCTCACCACCGGTTAGGGAGAGTGGTGAGACCCAGTACTTC. This gives the protein CASSPPVRESGETQYF.

In the case of this clone: A read error is likely here: a far larger clone is one base away. This chain connects TRBV7-9 to TRBJ2-7; possibly TRBD2 for D (5 bases). Germline CDR1 reads SEHNR; CDR2 reads FQNEAQ (reference sequence). CDR3 length: 15 residues. CDR3 bases: TGTGCCAACAGCTTAGCTGGACCCCTCGGGGACGAGCAGTACTTC. Translated: CANSLAGPLGDEQYF.

The CDR3 DNA reads TGCGCCAGCAGCTTGGGTGCAGGAGCCTACGAGCAGTACTTC. Protein sequence: CASSLGAGAYEQYF. The chain carries TRBV5-1 and TRBJ2-7, with D uncertain. The V gene's germline CDR1 is SGHRS and CDR2 YFSETQ. The length of the CDR3 is 14 residues. Trimming left V 0 bases short and J 2 bases short, with 9 bases between.

This clone was observed a single time. V usage is TRBV27 and J usage is TRBJ2-7; no reliable D call. Trimming cost V 5 bases and J 0 bases, with 14 bases left between them. Per the germline V gene, CDR1 is MNHEY and CDR2 is SMNVEV (reference sequence). The CDR3 is 15 amino acids. CDR3 loop: CASSVRWQASYEQYF. The CDR3 nucleotides are TGTGCCAGCAGTGTACGTTGGCAGGCCTCCTACGAGCAGTACTTC.